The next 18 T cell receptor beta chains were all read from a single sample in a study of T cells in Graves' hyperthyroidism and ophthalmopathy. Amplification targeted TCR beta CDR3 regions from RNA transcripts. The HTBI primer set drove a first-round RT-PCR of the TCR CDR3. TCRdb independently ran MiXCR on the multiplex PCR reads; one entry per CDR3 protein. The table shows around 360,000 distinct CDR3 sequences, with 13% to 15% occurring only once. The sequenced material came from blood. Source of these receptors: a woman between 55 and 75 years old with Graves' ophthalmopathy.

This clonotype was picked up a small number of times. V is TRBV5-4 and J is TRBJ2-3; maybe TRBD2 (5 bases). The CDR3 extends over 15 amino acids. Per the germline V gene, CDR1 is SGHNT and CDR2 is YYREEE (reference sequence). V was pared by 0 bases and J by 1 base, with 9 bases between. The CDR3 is CASSLVTGGTDTQYF. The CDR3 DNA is TGTGCCAGCAGCTTGGTCACCGGGGGCACAGATACGCAGTATTTT.

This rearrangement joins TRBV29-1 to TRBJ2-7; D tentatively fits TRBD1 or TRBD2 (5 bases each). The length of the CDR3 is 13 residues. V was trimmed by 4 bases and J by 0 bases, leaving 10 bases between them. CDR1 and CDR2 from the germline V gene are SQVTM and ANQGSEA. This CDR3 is CSVGLGRSYEQYF. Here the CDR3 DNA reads TGCAGCGTTGGGCTGGGACGCTCCTACGAGCAGTACTTC.

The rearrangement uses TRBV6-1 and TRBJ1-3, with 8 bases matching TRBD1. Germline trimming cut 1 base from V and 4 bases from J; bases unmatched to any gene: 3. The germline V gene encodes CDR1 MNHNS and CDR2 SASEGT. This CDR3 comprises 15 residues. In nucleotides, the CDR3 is TGTGCCAGCAGTGAAGGGACAGGGTTGGGAAACACCATATATTTT. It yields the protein CASSEGTGLGNTIYF.

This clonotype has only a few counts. This CDR3 is CASRTLAGGGDEQFF. CDR3 nucleotide sequence: TGTGCCAGTAGAACCCTAGCGGGAGGAGGCGATGAGCAGTTCTTC. The rearrangement links TRBV19 to TRBJ2-1; 11 positions agree with TRBD2. The CDR3 sequence is 15 residues long. Unmatched junction bases numbered 9, after V lost 6 bases and J lost 8 bases. Germline CDR1 reads LNHDA; CDR2 reads SQIVND (reference sequence).

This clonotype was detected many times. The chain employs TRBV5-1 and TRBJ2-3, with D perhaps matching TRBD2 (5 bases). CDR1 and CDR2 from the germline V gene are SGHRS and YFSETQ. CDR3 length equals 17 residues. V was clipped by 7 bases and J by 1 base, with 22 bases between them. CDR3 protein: CASGPTGGSTGTDTQYF. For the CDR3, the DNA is TGCGCCAGCGGACCCACCGGCGGGTCTACTGGCACAGATACGCAGTATTTT.

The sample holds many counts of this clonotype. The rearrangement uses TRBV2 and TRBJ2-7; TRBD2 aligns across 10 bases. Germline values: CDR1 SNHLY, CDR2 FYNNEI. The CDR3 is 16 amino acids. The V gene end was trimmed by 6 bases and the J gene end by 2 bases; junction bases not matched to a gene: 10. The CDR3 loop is CASRPPEREGPYEQYF. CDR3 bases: TGTGCCAGCAGGCCTCCGGAGCGGGAGGGCCCCTACGAGCAGTACTTC.

CDR3 coding DNA: TGTGCCAGCAGTTTAAGGGGAACTAACTATGGCTACACCTTC. Translating gives CASSLRGTNYGYTF. The rearrangement joins TRBV27 to TRBJ1-2; D possibly corresponds to TRBD1 (5 bases). The CDR3 totals 14 residues. Germline V gene sequence: CDR1 MNHEY, CDR2 SMNVEV (reference sequence). The V and J ends lost 2 bases and 0 bases respectively, with 7 bases between them.

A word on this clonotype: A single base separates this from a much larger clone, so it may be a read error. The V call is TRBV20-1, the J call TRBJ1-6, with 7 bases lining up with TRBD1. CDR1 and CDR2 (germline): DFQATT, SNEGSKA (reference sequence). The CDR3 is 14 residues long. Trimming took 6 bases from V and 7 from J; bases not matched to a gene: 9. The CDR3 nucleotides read TGCAGTGCACTCGACCAGGGGGAAAATTCACCCCTCCACTTT. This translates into CSALDQGENSPLHF.

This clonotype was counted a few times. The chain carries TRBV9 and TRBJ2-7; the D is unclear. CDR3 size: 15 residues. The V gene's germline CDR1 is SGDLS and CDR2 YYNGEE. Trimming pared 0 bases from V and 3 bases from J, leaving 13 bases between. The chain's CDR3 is CASSVGSNSNYEQYF. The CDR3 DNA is TGTGCCAGCAGCGTAGGGTCGAACAGCAACTACGAGCAGTACTTC.

CDR3 sequence: CSVDPSVYNEQFF. In DNA form, the CDR3 reads TGCAGCGTTGACCCTAGCGTCTACAATGAGCAGTTCTTC. This chain links TRBV29-1 with TRBJ2-1, with D perhaps TRBD2 (6 bases). The CDR3 spans 13 residues. Germline loops: CDR1 SQVTM, CDR2 ANQGSEA. V lost 3 bases, J lost 3 bases, and 9 bases lay in between.

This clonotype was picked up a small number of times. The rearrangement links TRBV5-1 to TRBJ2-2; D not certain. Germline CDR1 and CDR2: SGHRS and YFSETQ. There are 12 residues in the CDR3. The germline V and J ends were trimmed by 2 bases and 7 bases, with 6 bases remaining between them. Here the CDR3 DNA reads TGCGCCAGCAGCTTACACCACGGGGAGCTGTTTTTT. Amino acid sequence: CASSLHHGELFF.

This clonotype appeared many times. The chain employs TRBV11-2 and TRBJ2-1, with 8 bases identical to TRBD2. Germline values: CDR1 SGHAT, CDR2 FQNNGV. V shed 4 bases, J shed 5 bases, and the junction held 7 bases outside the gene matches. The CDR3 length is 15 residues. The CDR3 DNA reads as TGTGCCAGCAGCTCATGGACTAGCTTCCACAATGAGCAGTTCTTC. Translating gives CASSSWTSFHNEQFF.

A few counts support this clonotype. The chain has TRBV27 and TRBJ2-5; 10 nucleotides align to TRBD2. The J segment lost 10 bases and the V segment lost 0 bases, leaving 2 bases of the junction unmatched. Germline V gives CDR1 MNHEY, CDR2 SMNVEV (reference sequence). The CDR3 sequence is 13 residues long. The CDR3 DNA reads TGTGCCAGCAGTTTATCGGGACTAGCGAGCCAGTACTTC. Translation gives CASSLSGLASQYF.

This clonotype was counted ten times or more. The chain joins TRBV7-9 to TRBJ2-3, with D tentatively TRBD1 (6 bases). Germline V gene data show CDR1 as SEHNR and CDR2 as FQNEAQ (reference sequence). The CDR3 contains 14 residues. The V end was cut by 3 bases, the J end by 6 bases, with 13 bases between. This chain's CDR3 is CASSLATGFDTQYF. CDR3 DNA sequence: TGTGCCAGCAGCTTGGCTACAGGGTTCGATACGCAGTATTTT.

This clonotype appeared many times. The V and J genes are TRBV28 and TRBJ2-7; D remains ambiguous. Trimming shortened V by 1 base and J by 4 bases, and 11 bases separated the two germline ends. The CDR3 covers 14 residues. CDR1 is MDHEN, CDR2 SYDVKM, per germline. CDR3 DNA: TGTGCCAGCAGTTTATCGGGTGGCAGTTACGAGCAGTACTTC. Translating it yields CASSLSGGSYEQYF.

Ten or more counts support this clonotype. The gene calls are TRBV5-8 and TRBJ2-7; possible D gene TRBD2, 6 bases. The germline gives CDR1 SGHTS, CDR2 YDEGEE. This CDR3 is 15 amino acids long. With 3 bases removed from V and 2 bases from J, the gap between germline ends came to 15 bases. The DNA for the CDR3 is TGTGCCAGCAGCTGGGAGGTGCGGACAACCTACGAGCAGTACTTC. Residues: CASSWEVRTTYEQYF.

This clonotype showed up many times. In DNA, the CDR3 is TGTGCCAGCAGCTCGACAGGGCCTTCCTACAATGAGCAGTTCTTC. Protein: CASSSTGPSYNEQFF. The rearrangement joins TRBV7-2 to TRBJ2-1; 7 bases align to TRBD1. The CDR3 runs 15 residues. From germline, CDR1 is SGHTA and CDR2 FQGNSA. V lost 4 bases and J lost 1; bases outside the gene matches: 4. Full variable domain (rest looked up from reference TRBV7-2 and TRBJ2-1): GAGVSQSPSNKVTEKGKDVELRCDPISGHTALYWYRQSLGQGLEFLIYFQGNSAPDKSGLPSDRFSAERTGGSVSTLTIQRTQQEDSAVYLCASSSTGPSYNEQFFGPGTRLTVL.

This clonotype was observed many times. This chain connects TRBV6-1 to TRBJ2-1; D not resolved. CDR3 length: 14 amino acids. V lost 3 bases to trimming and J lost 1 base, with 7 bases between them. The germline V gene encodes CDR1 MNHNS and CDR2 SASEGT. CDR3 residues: CASSEQVSYNEQFF. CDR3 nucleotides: TGTGCCAGCAGTGAGCAGGTGTCCTACAATGAGCAGTTCTTC.